Reported below is one T cell receptor (beta chain). What it recognizes is unknown. This entry comes from a study of T cell responses to AZD1222 COVID-19 vaccine. Study-wide findings and caveats: With dominance at 160-218 and 743-854, vaccine-associated CD4 TCRs spanned spike.

This CDR3 contains 15 residues. CDR1 is SGHRS and CDR2 is YFSETQ in the germline V gene. V gave up 1 base and J gave up 4 bases, with 12 bases separating them. The method was immunoSEQ multiplex PCR; TCRdb's version includes in-frame clones alone and lacks a portion of them. This table has more than 100,000 clones, around 92% appearing once. The TCR originated in an adult who received the AZD1222 COVID-19 vaccine. The chain is built from TRBV5-1 and TRBJ1-3; D is possibly TRBD1 (5 bases). This material consisted of peripheral blood, taken 28 days after the second AZD1222 dose. CDR3 residues: CASSLFGGEGNTIYF. The CDR3 DNA is TGCGCCAGCAGCTTGTTCGGGGGAGAAGGAAACACCATATATTTT.